At least ten counts were recorded for the clone carrying this T cell receptor (beta chain). Its cognate antigen is unknown. CDR1 and CDR2 (germline): ENHRY, SYGVKD. This CDR3 is built from 13 residues. The V end lost 8 bases, the J end lost 5 bases, and 13 bases lay between the germline ends. This sample was taken from a study of post-analysis software for immune sequencing data. In the study overall: Relapsing-remitting, secondary progressive and progressive-relapsing forms made up the multiple sclerosis disease courses.

Sequencing libraries made from TCR beta cDNA carried unique molecular identifiers. A single record per CDR3 protein comes from TCRdb applying MiXCR to the PCR reads. The data hold approximately 730,000 distinct CDR3 sequences, with roughly 30% observed a single time. Points from the study as a whole: Elevated frequency relative to controls characterized roughly five TRBV segments in patients, TRBV5-6, TRBV5-1 and TRBV20-1 among them. The study found significantly lower normalized Chao1 diversity in multiple sclerosis patients than in controls. When the samples were clustered directly with F measure, those that had been prepared in the same batch showed strong co-clustering.

The sequencing input was blood. The V call is TRBV10-3, the J call TRBJ1-5; TRBD1 is a possible D gene (5 bases). The sequence derives from a girl aged 10 to 17 with multiple sclerosis. The CDR3 is CAIAALGDQPQHF. The CDR3 DNA reads TGTGCCATCGCAGCCTTAGGGGATCAGCCCCAGCATTTT.